This T cell receptor (beta chain) originates from a study of vaccination effects on CD4 cells after COVID-19. The overall study: Expansion of antigen-specific CD4+ T cells with viral peptide pools was carried out by the ViraFEST assay before sequencing. After 2 million or so PBMC were placed in each well, they were cultured with about 10 IU/ml IL-2 and roughly 10 ug/ml peptides.

Germline lookup yields CDR1 SGHAT and CDR2 FQNNGV. Trimming removed 1 base at V and 1 base at J, with 14 bases between. The CDR3 covers 17 residues. A roughly ten-day culture period preceded the isolation of CD4+ T cells. Participants received two doses of either the BNT162b2 or mRNA-1273 vaccine. Prior SARS-CoV-2 infection was absent in the vaccine recipients, as shown by negative nucleocapsid antibodies. Concerning this clone: Antigen specificity is unknown.

Only in-frame clones appear in the TCRdb table, and some are missing; sequencing was by immunoSEQ multiplex PCR. The profile shows under 55,000 clones, 55% to 85% of them singletons. This TCR derives from a human donor who received a COVID-19 vaccine. This specimen consisted of CD4+ T cells from PBMCs cultured without peptide, obtained after COVID-19 vaccination. V gene TRBV11-2 combines with J gene TRBJ1-3; tentatively, D is TRBD1 (6 bases). This CDR3 is CASSLGRWDTSGNTIYF. CDR3 DNA: TGTGCCAGCAGCTTAGGTCGCTGGGACACTTCTGGAAACACCATATATTTT.